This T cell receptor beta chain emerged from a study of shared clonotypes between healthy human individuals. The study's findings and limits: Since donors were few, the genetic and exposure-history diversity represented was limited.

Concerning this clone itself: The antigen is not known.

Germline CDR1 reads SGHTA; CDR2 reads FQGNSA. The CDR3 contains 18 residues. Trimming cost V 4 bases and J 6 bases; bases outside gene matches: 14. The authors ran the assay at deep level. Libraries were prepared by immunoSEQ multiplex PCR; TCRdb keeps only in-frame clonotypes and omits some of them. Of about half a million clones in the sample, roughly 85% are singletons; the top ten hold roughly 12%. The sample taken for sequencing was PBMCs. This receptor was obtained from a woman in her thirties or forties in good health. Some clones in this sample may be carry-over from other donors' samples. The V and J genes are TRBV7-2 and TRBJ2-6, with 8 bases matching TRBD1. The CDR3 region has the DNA TGTGCCAGCAGCTACAAAATATTGGGACAGGCGGCGGCCAACGTCCTGACTTTC. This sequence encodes CASSYKILGQAAANVLTF.